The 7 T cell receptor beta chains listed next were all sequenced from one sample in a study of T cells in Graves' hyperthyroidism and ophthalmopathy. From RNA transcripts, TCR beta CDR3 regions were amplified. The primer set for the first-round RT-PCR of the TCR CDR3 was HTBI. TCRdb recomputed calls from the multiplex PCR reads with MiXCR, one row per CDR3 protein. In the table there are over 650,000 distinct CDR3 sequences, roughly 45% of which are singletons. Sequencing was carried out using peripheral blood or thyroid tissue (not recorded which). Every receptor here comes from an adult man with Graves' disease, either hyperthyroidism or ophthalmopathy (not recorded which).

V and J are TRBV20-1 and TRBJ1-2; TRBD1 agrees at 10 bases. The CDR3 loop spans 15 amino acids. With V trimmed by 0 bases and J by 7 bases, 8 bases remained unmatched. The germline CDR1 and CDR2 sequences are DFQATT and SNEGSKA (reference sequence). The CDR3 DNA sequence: TGCAGTGCTAGAGACCCCCGACAGGGGGCAGGTGGCTACACCTTC. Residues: CSARDPRQGAGGYTF.

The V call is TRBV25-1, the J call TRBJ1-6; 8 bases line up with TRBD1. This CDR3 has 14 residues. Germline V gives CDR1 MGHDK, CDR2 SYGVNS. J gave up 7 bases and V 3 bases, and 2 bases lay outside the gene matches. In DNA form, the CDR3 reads TGTGCCAGCAGTGAGACAGGGGAAAATTCACCCCTCCACTTT. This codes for CASSETGENSPLHF.

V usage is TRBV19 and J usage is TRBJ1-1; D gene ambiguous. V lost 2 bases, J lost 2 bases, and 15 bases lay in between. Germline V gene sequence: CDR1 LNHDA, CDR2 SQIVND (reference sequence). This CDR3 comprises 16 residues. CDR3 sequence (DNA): TGTGCCAGTAGTATAACGTCGGGCCTCATAAACACTGAAGCTTTCTTT. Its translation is CASSITSGLINTEAFF.

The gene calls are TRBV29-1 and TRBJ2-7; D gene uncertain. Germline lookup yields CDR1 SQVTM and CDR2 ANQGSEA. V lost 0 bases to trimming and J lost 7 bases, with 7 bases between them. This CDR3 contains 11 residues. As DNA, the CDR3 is TGCAGCGTTGAAGATGGGCAGGAGCAGTACTTC. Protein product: CSVEDGQEQYF.

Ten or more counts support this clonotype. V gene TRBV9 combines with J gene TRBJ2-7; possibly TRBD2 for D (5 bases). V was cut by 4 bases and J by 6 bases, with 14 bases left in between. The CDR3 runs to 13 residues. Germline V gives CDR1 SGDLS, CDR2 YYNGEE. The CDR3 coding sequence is TGTGCCAGCAGCTTCCGACGGGCGGGCGAGCAGTACTTC. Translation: CASSFRRAGEQYF. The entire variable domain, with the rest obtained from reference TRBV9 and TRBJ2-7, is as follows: DSGVTQTPKHLITATGQRVTLRCSPRSGDLSVYWYQQSLDQGLQFLIQYYNGEERAKGNILERFSAQQFPDLHSELNLSSLELGDSALYFCASSFRRAGEQYFGPGTRLTVT.

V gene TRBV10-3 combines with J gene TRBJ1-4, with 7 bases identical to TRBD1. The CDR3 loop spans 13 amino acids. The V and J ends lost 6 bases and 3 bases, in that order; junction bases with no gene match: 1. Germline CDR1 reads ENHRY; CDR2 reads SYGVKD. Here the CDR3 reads CAIRGTANEKLFF. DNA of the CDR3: TGTGCCATCAGGGGGACAGCTAATGAAAAACTGTTTTTT.

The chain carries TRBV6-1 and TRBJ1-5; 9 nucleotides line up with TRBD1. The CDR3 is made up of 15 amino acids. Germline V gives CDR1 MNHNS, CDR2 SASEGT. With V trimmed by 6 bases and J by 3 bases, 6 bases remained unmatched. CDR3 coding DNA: TGTGCCAGCAGAGGAGGGGACAGGGACAATCAGCCCCAGCATTTT. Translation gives CASRGGDRDNQPQHF.